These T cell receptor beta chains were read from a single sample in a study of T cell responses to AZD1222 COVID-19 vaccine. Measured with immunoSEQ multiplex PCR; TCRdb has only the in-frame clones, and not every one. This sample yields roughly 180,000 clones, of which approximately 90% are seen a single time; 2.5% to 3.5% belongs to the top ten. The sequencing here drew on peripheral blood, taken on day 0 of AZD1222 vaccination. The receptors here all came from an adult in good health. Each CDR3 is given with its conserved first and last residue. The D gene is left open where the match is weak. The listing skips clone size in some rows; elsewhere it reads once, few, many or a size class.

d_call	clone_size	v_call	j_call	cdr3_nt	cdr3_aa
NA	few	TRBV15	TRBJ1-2	TGTGCCACCAGCAAAGACCCCGCGGCCTACACCTTC	CATSKDPAAYTF
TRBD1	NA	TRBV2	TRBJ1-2	TGTGCCAGCAGCGACGGGACAGGGGGGGCAGGCTACACCTTC	CASSDGTGGAGYTF
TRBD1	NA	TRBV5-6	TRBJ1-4	TGTGCCAGCAGCAAAGGACAGGGGGAACTGTTTTTT	CASSKGQGELFF
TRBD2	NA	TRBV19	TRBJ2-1	TGTGCCAGTAGTATAAGTTGGCTAGCGGTTAATGAGCAGTTCTTC	CASSISWLAVNEQFF
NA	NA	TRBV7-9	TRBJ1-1	TGTGCCAGCAGCCCGCGGGGGATCACTGAAGCTTTCTTT	CASSPRGITEAFF
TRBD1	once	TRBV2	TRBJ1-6	TGTGCCAGCAACCCGACAGGGAACCATCATAATTCACCCCTCCACTTT	CASNPTGNHHNSPLHF
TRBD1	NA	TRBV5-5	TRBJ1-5	TGTGCCAGCAGGCGAGGGGGCGGGTTGGGAAATCAGCCCCAGCATTTT	CASRRGGGLGNQPQHF
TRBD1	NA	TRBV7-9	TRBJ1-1	TGTGCCAGCAGCCCAAGGGACAGAGGTGACACTGAAGCTTTCTTT	CASSPRDRGDTEAFF
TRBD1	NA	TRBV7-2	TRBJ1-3	TGTGCCAGCAGCTTAGCCGGGACAGGGGGCGCGGTAAACACCATATATTTT	CASSLAGTGGAVNTIYF
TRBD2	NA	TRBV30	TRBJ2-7	TGTGCCTGGAGTCCACAAACACCCGACTGGGCGGGGGGGCCCGCCTACGAGCAGTACTTC	CAWSPQTPDWAGGPAYEQYF
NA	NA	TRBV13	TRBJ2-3	TGTGCCAGCAGCCAAAACCCGGGACGGTGGGGGGTCACAGATACGCAGTATTTT	CASSQNPGRWGVTDTQYF
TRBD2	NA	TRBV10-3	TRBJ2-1	TGTGCCACATCCGGGGGGGCTTCCTACAATGAGCAGTTCTTC	CATSGGASYNEQFF
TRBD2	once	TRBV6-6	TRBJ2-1	TGTGCCAGCAGTTACTCGACTAGCGGGGGGTACAATGAGCAGTTCTTC	CASSYSTSGGYNEQFF
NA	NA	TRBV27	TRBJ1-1	TGTGCCAGCGGACAAGGAAGAGCTTTCTTT	CASGQGRAFF
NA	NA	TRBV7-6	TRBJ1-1	TGTGCCAGCAGCTTAGAGATGAACACTGAAGCTTTCTTT	CASSLEMNTEAFF
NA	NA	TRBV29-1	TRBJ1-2	TGCAGCGTTCTCTCGGGGGGCCACTATGGCTACACCTTC	CSVLSGGHYGYTF
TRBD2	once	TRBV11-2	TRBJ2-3	TGTGCCAGCAGCTTCAGGGCTAGCGGAACAGATACGCAGTATTTT	CASSFRASGTDTQYF
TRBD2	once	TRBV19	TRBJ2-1	TGTGCCAGTAGAAAGCGGGGGACCTACAATGAGCAGTTCTTC	CASRKRGTYNEQFF
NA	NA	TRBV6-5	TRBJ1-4	TGTGCCAGCAGTTACGGGGGGCCCTCAACTAATGAAAAACTGTTTTTT	CASSYGGPSTNEKLFF
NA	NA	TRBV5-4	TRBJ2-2	TGTGCCAGCACCCAAGGGGGGACCCCCACCGGGGAGCTGTTTTTT	CASTQGGTPTGELFF
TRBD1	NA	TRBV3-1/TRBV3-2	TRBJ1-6	TGTGCCAGCAGCACCCGGGACAGTCCCGCACTCCACTTT	CASSTRDSPALHF
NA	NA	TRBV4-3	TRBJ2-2	TGCGCCAGCAGCCAAGACCGGGAGGGGGAGCTGTTTTTT	CASSQDREGELFF
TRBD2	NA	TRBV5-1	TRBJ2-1	TGCGCCAGCAGCTTGGATGGTAGCGGGAGCAACAATGAGCAGTTCTTC	CASSLDGSGSNNEQFF
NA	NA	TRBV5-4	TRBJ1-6	TGTGCCAGCAGCTTGGTCGGGCGGGTTGAGGTGCCCCTCCACTTT	CASSLVGRVEVPLHF
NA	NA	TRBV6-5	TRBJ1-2	TGTGCCAGCAGTTACACGGGCAGTAACTATGGCTACACCTTC	CASSYTGSNYGYTF
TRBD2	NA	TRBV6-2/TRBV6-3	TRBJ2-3	TGTGCCAGCAGTTGGTCGGGGGGGGAGGATACGCAGTATTTT	CASSWSGGEDTQYF
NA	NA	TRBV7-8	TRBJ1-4	TGTGCCAGCAGCCCAGACAGTGGTCATGAAAAACTGTTTTTT	CASSPDSGHEKLFF
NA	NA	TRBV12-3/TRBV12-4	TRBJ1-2	TGTGCCAGCAGTTCCCAGGCCCCCTATGGCTACACCTTC	CASSSQAPYGYTF
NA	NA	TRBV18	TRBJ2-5	TGTGCCAGCTCACGCCATGCCCAAGAGACCCAGTACTTC	CASSRHAQETQYF
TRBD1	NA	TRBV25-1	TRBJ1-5	TGTGCCAGCAGTGCAGACAGGGGAGCGAGCAATCAGCCCCAGCATTTT	CASSADRGASNQPQHF
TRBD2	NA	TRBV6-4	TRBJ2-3	TGTGCCAGCAGTGCCGGACTAGCGGCTACAGATACGCAGTATTTT	CASSAGLAATDTQYF
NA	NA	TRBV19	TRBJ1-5	TGTGCCAGTAGTATGGGTGGCCCCACGGCAATACAGCCCCAGCATTTT	CASSMGGPTAIQPQHF